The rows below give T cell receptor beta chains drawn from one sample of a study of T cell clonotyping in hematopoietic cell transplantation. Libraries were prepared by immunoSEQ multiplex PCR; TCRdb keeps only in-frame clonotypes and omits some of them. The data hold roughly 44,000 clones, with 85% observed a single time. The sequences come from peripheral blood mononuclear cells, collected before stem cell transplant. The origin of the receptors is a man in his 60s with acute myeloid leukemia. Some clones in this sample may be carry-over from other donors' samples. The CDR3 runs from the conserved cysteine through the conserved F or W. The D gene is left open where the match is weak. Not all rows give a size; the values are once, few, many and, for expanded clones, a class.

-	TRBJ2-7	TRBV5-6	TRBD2	TGTGCCAGCAACGGGGCTGGTAGCGGGGGCTCCTACGAGCAGTACTTC	CASNGAGSGGSYEQYF
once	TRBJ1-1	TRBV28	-	TGTGCCAGCAGTGGTCGCTGGGAATCGAACACTGAAGCTTTCTTT	CASSGRWESNTEAFF
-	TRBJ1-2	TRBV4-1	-	TGCGCCAGCAGCCAAGATGGCAGACTAGACTATGGCTACACCTTC	CASSQDGRLDYGYTF
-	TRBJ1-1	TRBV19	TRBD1	TGTGCCAGTAGTATTAGTGGGACAGGGGCCGGGGACACTGAAGCTTTCTTT	CASSISGTGAGDTEAFF
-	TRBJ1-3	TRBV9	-	TGTGCCAGCAGCACCCGGGACGCCGTCTCTGGAAACACCATATATTTT	CASSTRDAVSGNTIYF
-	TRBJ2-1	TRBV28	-	TGTGCCAGCAGTTCTACTCCGACGAGGGCCTCCGGTGAGCAGTTCTTC	CASSSTPTRASGEQFF
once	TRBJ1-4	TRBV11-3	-	TGTGCCAGCAGCCCAAGAAGGACGGCGGGGAAACTGTTTTTT	CASSPRRTAGKLFF
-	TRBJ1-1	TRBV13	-	TGTGCCAGCAGCTTAGAGGTGAATGAAGCTTTCTTT	CASSLEVNEAFF
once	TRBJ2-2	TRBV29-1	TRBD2	TGCAGCGTTGAGACTAGCCAGAACACCGGGGAGCTGTTTTTT	CSVETSQNTGELFF
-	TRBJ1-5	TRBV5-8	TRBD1	TGTGCCAGCCCGGGACAGGGACTCGGGCAGCCCCAGCATTTT	CASPGQGLGQPQHF
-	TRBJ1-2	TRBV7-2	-	TGTGCCAGCAGCCCCTCCTCTGGGGAGGCCTATGGCTACACCTTC	CASSPSSGEAYGYTF
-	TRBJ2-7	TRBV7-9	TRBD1	TGTGCCAGCAGCTTAGTCTGGACAGGGGGTTCCTACGAGCAGTACTTC	CASSLVWTGGSYEQYF
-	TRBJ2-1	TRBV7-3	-	TGTGCCAGCAGCCCTGATTTACAGGTTCACTACAATGAGCAGTTCTTC	CASSPDLQVHYNEQFF
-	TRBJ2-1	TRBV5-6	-	TGTGCCAGCAGCGCCCAGGGAGCCCTTATCATGGAGCAGTTCTTC	CASSAQGALIMEQFF
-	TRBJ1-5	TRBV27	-	TGTGCCAGCAGGTTGGGGGCAGGCTATAGCAATCAGCCCCAGCATTTT	CASRLGAGYSNQPQHF
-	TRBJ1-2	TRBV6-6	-	TGTGCCAGCAGTTACGGTACTGGGCAGCCCCACTATGGCTACACCTTC	CASSYGTGQPHYGYTF
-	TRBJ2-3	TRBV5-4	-	TGTGCCAGCAGCTTGAGTGCTAGCACAGATACGCAGTATTTT	CASSLSASTDTQYF
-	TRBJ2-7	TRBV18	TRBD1	TGTGCCAGCTCACCAGTCGCACAGGGGACCTACGAGCAGTACTTC	CASSPVAQGTYEQYF
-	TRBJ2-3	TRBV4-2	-	TGTGCCAGCAGCCCACCTTTAGCGGATACGCAGTATTTT	CASSPPLADTQYF
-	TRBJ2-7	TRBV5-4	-	TGTGCCAGCAGCAGGTATGGGGAGATCTACGAGCAGTACTTC	CASSRYGEIYEQYF
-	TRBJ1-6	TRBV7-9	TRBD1	TGTGCCAGCAGCACCACACAGGGGGATAATTCACCCCTCCACTTT	CASSTTQGDNSPLHF
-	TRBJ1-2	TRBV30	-	TGTGCCTGGAGTGAGGCCTCCGGGTATAACTATGGCTACACCTTC	CAWSEASGYNYGYTF
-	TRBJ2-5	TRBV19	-	TGTGCCAGTAGGACACCCCGGGGAGAGACCCAGTACTTC	CASRTPRGETQYF
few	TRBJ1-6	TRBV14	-	TGTGCCAGCAGCCAAGGTCTGGTGACAGATAATTCACCCCTCCACTTT	CASSQGLVTDNSPLHF
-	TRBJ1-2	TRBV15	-	TGTGCCACCAGCAGAGACCGGGGAGGGGGCTACACCTTC	CATSRDRGGGYTF
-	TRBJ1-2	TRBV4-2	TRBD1	TGTGCCAGCAGCCAAGATATAGACAGGGTAAAAGGCTACACCTTC	CASSQDIDRVKGYTF
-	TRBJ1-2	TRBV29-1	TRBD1	TGCAGCGTTGAAATGGCCGTGACAGGGCGCCAATATGGCTACACCTTC	CSVEMAVTGRQYGYTF
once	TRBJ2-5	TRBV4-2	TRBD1	TGTGCCAGCAGCCAAGGACAGGGGGCGTTGGCAGAGACCCAGTACTTC	CASSQGQGALAETQYF
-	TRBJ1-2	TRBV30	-	TGTGCCTGGAACACGGGTGGTGGCTATGGCTACACCTTC	CAWNTGGGYGYTF
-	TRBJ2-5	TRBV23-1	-	TGCGCCAGCAGTCAATCGAAGTTCGCGGAGACCCAGTACTTC	CASSQSKFAETQYF
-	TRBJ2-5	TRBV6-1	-	TGTGCCAGCAGTGTGGGGGAGACCCAGTACTTC	CASSVGETQYF
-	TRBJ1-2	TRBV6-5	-	TGTGCCAGCAGTTACTCCCATAACAGGGCCTATGGCTACACCTTC	CASSYSHNRAYGYTF
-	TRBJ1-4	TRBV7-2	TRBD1	TGTGCCAGCACCCAATCAGGGGGGAATGAAAAACTGTTTTTT	CASTQSGGNEKLFF
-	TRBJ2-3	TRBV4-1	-	TGCGCCAGCAGCCAAACACTTACAATCCGCGGGGTAAGGGGGGATACGCAGTATTTT	CASSQTLTIRGVRGDTQYF
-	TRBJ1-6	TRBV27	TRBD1	TGTGCCAGCAGTTCAAGACAGGGTGGTAATTCACCCCTCCACTTT	CASSSRQGGNSPLHF